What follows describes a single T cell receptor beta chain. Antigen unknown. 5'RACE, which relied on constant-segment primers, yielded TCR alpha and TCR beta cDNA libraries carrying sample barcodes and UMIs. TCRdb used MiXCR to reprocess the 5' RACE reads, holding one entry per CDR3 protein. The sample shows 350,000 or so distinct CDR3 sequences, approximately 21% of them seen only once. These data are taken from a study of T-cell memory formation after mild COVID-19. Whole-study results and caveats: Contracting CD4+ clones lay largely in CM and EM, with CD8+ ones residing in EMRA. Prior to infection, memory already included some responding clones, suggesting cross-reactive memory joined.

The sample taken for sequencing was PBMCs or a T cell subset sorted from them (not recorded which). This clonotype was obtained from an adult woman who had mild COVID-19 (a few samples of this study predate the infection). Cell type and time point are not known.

DNA for the CDR3: TGCGCCAGCAGCGGCGGACTAGCGGGGGTCACAGATACGCAGTATTTT. As protein: CASSGGLAGVTDTQYF. The chain has TRBV5-1 and TRBJ2-3; 13 bases match TRBD2. Trimming at V came to 4 bases and at J to 2 bases, leaving 4 bases not matched to a gene. Germline V gene sequence: CDR1 SGHRS, CDR2 YFSETQ. The CDR3 spans 16 residues.